This TCR beta chain was found in a study of Ad26.COV2.S vaccination and SARS-CoV-2 variants. Assay: immunoSEQ multiplex PCR; the TCRdb copy retains only in-frame clones and omits some. Of 380,000 or so clones in the sample, about 80% were seen once. Treatment reported: some 20 received Ad26.COV2.S at low or high dose, single or two shots; about 5 received placebo; per-sample allocation not given. It was on day 63 after the first vaccine or placebo injection that samples were taken. This clone was found a few times. V was trimmed by 1 base and J by 7 bases, leaving 14 bases between them. CDR1 and CDR2 (germline): LGHNT, FRNRAP. CDR3 length: 14 amino acids.

The source is a person between 18 and 65 years old who received the Ad26.COV2.S COVID-19 vaccine or a placebo. The chain is built from TRBV12-5 and TRBJ2-7; possibly TRBD2 for D (6 bases). Sequences were derived from peripheral blood, sampled in a trial of Ad26.COV2.S vaccine versus placebo. The CDR3 is CASGLALLEGEQYF. In DNA form, the CDR3 reads TGTGCTAGTGGTTTGGCCCTCCTGGAGGGGGAGCAGTACTTC.